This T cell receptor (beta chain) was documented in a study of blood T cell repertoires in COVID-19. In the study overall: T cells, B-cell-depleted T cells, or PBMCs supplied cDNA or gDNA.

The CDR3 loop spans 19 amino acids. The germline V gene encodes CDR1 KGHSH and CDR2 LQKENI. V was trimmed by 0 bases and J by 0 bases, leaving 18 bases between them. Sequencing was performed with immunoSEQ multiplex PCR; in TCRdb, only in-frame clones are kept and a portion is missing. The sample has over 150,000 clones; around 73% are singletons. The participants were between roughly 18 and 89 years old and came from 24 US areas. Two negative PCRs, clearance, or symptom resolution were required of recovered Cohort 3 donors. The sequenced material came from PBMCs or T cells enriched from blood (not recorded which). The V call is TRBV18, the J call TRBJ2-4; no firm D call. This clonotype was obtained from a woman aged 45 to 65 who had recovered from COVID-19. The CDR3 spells CASSPPPPRRPLAKNIQYF. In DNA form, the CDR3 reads TGTGCCAGCTCACCACCGCCGCCCCGGAGACCTCTAGCCAAAAACATTCAGTACTTC.